This note documents a single TCR beta chain sequence. This CDR3 is also generated by other DNA sequences in the sample. This CDR3 spans 12 amino acids. Germline V gives CDR1 MDHEN, CDR2 SYDVKM. V lost 6 bases, J lost 2 bases, and 8 bases lay in between. This specimen comes from a study of blood T cell repertoires in COVID-19. About the study: Acute and convalescent COVID-19 samples came from the United States, Italy and Spain.

Per the authors' pipeline: Estimated nucleated cell counts came from reference gene primer amplification. The protocol was immunoSEQ multiplex PCR, while the TCRdb copy is restricted to in-frame clones and leaves out a portion. V, J and clone size were drawn from that table, and D and trimming were deduced from the DNA. The repertoire holds 350,000 to 500,000 clones, with roughly 84% as singletons. The V and J genes are TRBV28 and TRBJ2-7; D unresolved. Sequenced: PBMCs or T cells enriched from blood (not recorded which). This clonotype was sampled from a woman aged 18-29 years who had been exposed to COVID-19. The CDR3 region is CASSLSAYEQYF. DNA for the CDR3: TGTGCCAGCAGCCTTTCTGCCTACGAGCAGTACTTC.